A single sample gave rise to the 10 T cell receptor beta chains below, sequenced in a study of control samples from healthy donors and cancer patients. This table comes from immunoSEQ multiplex PCR, and its TCRdb copy is limited to in-frame clones, with some not included. In the table there are under 150,000 clones, around 87% of which are singletons. The sample consisted of blood. These receptors came from a man between 60 and 75 years old in good health.

This chain joins TRBV28 and TRBJ2-1, with 8 nucleotides matching TRBD2. The CDR3 contains 14 residues. Trimming removed 5 bases from V and 12 bases from J; junction bases left unmatched: 12. Germline assignment: CDR1 MDHEN and CDR2 SYDVKM. The CDR3 here is CASSPAGAISGQFF. Written as DNA, the CDR3 is TGTGCCAGCAGTCCAGCGGGGGCGATTTCGGGGCAGTTCTTC.

The V and J genes are TRBV28 and TRBJ1-2; TRBD1 is a possible D gene (5 bases). The V gene's germline CDR1 is MDHEN and CDR2 SYDVKM. The CDR3 runs 16 residues. The V gene lost 5 bases and the J gene lost 0 bases, with 16 bases spanning the gap. The DNA of the CDR3 is TGTGCCAGCAGTCAAATGGGACGGTCAGCTAACTATGGCTACACCTTC. Its translation: CASSQMGRSANYGYTF.

The count of this clone is one. The chain is built from TRBV4-3 and TRBJ2-3; D unresolved. The ends were cut back, 0 bases at V and 3 bases at J, with 10 bases in the middle. Looked up from germline, CDR1 is LGHNA and CDR2 is YSLEER. CDR3 size: 15 residues. The CDR3, as DNA: TGCGCCAGCAGCCAAGATCTAACACAAACAGATACGCAGTATTTT. Translation gives CASSQDLTQTDTQYF.

The chain is built from TRBV27 and TRBJ1-6; D remains unclear. With 8 bases removed from V and 6 bases from J, the gap between germline ends came to 17 bases. The CDR3 length is 15 residues. Germline V gene data show CDR1 as MNHEY and CDR2 as SMNVEV (reference sequence). The CDR3 DNA sequence: TGTGCCAGCCAAGCCGTTGGGCTCGGTAATTCACCCCTCCACTTT. This codes for CASQAVGLGNSPLHF.

The chain joins TRBV6-5 to TRBJ1-1, with D maybe TRBD1 (5 bases). The V gene's germline CDR1 is MNHEY and CDR2 SVGAGI. The CDR3 is 14 residues long. Trimming removed 5 bases from V and 1 base from J, with 11 bases in between. Here the CDR3 reads CASSRDRGNTEAFF. In DNA form, the CDR3 reads TGTGCCAGCAGTCGCGACAGAGGGAACACTGAAGCTTTCTTT.

V gene TRBV10-3 combines with J gene TRBJ1-1; 7 bases agree with TRBD1. CDR1 is ENHRY, CDR2 SYGVKD, per germline. The junction had 14 bases not matched to a gene; V was cut back by 6 bases and J by 10 bases. This CDR3 is 14 amino acids long. In DNA, the CDR3 is TGTGCCATCAGGGGGGCAGGGGGAAATATCGGAGCTTTCTTT. It translates to CAIRGAGGNIGAFF.

This chain joins TRBV14 and TRBJ2-7, with a weak D call TRBD2 (6 bases). The CDR3 covers 14 residues. V lost 3 bases to trimming and J lost 3 bases, with 12 bases between them. Per germline, CDR1 SGHDN and CDR2 FVKESK. CDR3 nucleotide sequence: TGTGCCAGCAGCCAGGGACTGAGGAACTACGAGCAGTACTTC. Its protein is CASSQGLRNYEQYF. Variable domain in full (rest from reference TRBV14 and TRBJ2-7): EAGVTQFPSHSVIEKGQTVTLRCDPISGHDNLYWYRRVMGKEIKFLLHFVKESKQDESGMPNNRFLAERTGGTYSTLKVQPAELEDSGVYFCASSQGLRNYEQYFGPGTRLTVT.

The chain is built from TRBV12-3 or TRBV12-4 and TRBJ1-1; tentatively, D is TRBD1 (6 bases). Trimming removed 3 bases from V and 4 bases from J, with 9 bases in between. This CDR3 contains 13 residues. CDR3 amino acids: CASSLPGATEAFF. DNA for the CDR3: TGTGCCAGCAGTTTGCCAGGGGCCACTGAAGCTTTCTTT.

The chain recombines TRBV6-1 with TRBJ1-2; D not certain. This CDR3 contains 13 residues. With 2 bases removed from V and 4 bases from J, the gap between germline ends came to 8 bases. Germline-derived CDR1 and CDR2 are MNHNS and SASEGT. DNA of the CDR3: TGTGCCAGCAGTGAAAGGGATACCTATGGCTACACCTTC. It is translated as CASSERDTYGYTF.

The chain has TRBV5-1 and TRBJ1-1; TRBD1 matches 7 bases. Trimming removed 1 base from V and 4 bases from J; junction bases left unmatched: 10. The CDR3 sequence is 16 residues long. The germline gives CDR1 SGHRS, CDR2 YFSETQ. CDR3 nucleotide sequence: TGCGCCAGCAGCTTGAGAGGGGGCGCCGGGGGCACTGAAGCTTTCTTT. Its translation is CASSLRGGAGGTEAFF.